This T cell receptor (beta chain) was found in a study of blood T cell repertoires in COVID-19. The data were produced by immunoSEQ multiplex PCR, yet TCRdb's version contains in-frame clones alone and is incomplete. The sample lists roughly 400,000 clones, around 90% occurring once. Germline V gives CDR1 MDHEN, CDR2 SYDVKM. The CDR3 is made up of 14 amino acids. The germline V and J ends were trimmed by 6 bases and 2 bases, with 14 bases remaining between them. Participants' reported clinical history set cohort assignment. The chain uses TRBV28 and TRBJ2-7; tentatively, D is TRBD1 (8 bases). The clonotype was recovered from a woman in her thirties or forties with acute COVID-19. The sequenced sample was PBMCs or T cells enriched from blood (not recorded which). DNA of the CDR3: TGTGCCAGCAGACCTACAGGGGGGGCCTACGAGCAGTACTTC. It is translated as CASRPTGGAYEQYF.